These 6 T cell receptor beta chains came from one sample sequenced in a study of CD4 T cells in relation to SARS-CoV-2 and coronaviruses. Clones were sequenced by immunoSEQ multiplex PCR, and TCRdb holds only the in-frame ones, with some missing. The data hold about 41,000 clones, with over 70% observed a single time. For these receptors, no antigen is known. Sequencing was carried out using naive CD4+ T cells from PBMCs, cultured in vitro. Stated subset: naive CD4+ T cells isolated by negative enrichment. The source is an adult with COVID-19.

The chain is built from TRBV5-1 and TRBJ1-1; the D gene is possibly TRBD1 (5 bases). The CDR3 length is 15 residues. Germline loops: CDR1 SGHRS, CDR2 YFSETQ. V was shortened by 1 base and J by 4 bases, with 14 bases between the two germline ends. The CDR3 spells CASSLFGGDVTEAFF. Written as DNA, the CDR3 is TGCGCCAGCAGCTTGTTTGGGGGGGACGTCACTGAAGCTTTCTTT.

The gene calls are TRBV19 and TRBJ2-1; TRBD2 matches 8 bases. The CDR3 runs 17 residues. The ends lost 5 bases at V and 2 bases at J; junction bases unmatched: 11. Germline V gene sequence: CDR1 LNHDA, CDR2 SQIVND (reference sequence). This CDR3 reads CASSRGRRGLAYNEQFF. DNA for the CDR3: TGTGCCAGTAGTCGGGGTCGCAGGGGACTAGCCTACAATGAGCAGTTCTTC.

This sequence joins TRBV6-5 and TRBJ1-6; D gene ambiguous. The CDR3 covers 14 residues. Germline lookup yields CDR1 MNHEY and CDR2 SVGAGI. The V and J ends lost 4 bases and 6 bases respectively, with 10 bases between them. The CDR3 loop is CASSSPHGNSPLHF. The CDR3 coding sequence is TGTGCCAGCAGTTCTCCCCATGGTAATTCACCCCTCCACTTT.

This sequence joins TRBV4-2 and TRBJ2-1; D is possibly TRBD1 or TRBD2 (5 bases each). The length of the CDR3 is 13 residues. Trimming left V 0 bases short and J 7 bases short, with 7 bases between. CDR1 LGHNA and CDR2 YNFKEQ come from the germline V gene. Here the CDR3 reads CASSQEEGNEQFF. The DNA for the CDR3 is TGTGCCAGCAGCCAAGAAGAGGGGAATGAGCAGTTCTTC.

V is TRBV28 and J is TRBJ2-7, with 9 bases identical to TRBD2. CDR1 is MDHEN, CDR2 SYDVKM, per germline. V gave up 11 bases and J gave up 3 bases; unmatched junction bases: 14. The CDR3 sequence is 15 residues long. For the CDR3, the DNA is TGTGCCTGCATCCCGAGGCTAGCGGGGATCTACGAGCAGTACTTC. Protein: CACIPRLAGIYEQYF.

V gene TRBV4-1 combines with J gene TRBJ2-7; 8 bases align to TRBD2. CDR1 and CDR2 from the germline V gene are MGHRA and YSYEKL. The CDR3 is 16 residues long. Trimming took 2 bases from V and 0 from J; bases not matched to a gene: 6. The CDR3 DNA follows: TGCGCCAGCAGCCAACTAGCGGGCCCCATCTCCTACGAGCAGTACTTC. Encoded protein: CASSQLAGPISYEQYF.